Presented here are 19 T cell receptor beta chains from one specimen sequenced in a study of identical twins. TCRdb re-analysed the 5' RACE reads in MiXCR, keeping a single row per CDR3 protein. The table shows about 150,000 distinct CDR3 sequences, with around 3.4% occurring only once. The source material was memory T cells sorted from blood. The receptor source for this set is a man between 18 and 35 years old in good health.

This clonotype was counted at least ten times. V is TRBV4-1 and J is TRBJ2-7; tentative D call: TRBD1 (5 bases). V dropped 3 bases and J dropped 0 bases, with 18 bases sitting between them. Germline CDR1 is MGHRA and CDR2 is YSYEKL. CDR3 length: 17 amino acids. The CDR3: CASSHPRMGQLSYEQYF. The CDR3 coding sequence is TGCGCCAGCAGCCACCCCCGGATGGGGCAGCTCTCCTACGAGCAGTACTTC.

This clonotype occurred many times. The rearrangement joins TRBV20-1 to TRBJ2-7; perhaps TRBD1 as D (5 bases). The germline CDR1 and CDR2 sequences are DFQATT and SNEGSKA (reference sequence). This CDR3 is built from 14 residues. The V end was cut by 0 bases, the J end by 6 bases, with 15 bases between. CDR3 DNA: TGCAGTGCTAGAGATTTTCAGGGAACGGCCGAGCAGTACTTC. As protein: CSARDFQGTAEQYF.

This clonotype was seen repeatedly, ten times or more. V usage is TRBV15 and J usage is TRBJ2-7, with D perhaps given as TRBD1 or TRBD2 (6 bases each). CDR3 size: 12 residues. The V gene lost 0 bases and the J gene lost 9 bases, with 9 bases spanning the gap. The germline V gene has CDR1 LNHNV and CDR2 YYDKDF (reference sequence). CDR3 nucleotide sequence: TGTGCCACCAGCAGAGAGGAGGGGGGGCAGTACTTC. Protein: CATSREEGGQYF.

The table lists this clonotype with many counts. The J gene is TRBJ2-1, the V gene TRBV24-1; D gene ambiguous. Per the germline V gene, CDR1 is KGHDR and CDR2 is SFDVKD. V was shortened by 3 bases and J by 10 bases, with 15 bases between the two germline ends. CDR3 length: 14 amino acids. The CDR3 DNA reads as TGTGCCACCAGTGATCCGGGTGTCTCGCCAGAGCAGTTCTTC. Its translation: CATSDPGVSPEQFF.

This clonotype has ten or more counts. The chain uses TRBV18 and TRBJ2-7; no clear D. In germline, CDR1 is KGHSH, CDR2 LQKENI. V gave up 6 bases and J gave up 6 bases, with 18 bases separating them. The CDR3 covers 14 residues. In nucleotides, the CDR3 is TGTGCCAGCTCGCCATCAACTTCTGGCGGCGAGCAGTACTTC. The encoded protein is CASSPSTSGGEQYF.

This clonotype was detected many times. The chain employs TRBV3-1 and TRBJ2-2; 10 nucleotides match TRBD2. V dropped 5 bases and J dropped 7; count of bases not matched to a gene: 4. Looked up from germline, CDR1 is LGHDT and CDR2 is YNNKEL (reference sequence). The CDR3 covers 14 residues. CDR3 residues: CASSGTSDIGELFF. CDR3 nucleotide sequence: TGTGCCAGCAGCGGGACTAGCGACATCGGGGAGCTGTTTTTT.

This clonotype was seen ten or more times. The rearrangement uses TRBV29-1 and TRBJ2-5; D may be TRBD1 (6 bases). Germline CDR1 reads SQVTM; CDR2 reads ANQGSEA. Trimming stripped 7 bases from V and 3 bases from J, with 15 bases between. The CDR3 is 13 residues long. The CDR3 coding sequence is TGCAGCGCCCAGCCCAGGGGAGAAGAGACCCAGTACTTC. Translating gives CSAQPRGEETQYF.

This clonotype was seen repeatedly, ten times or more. The DNA for the CDR3 is TGTGCCAGCAGTGGACTAGCGGCATCGAGATCCTACGAGCAGTACTTC. This gives the protein CASSGLAASRSYEQYF. The chain combines TRBV27 with TRBJ2-7, with 10 bases identical to TRBD2. Losses at the gene ends were 5 bases for V and 1 base for J; bases not matched to a gene: 8. The CDR3 length is 16 residues. The germline gives CDR1 MNHEY, CDR2 SMNVEV (reference sequence).

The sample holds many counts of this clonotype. The CDR3 is CSVRPEEKETQYF. In nucleotides, the CDR3 is TGCAGTGTACGACCAGAAGAAAAAGAGACCCAGTACTTC. The gene calls are TRBV20-1 and TRBJ2-5; D gene ambiguous. V was shortened by 7 bases and J by 3 bases, with 15 bases between the two germline ends. This CDR3 contains 13 residues. Per the germline V gene, CDR1 is DFQATT and CDR2 is SNEGSKA (reference sequence).

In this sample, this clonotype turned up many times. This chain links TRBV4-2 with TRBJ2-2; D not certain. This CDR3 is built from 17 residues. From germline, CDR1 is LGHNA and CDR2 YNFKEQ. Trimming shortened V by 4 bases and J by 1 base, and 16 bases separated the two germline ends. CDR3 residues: CASSLGEDSWNTGELFF. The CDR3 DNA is TGTGCCAGCAGCCTCGGTGAGGATAGCTGGAACACCGGGGAGCTGTTTTTT.

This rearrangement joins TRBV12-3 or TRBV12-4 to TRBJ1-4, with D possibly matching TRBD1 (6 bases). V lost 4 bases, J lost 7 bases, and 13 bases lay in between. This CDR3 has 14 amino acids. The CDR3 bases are TGTGCCAGCAGTTATAGGAACAGGGTTGAAAAACTGTTTTTT. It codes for CASSYRNRVEKLFF.

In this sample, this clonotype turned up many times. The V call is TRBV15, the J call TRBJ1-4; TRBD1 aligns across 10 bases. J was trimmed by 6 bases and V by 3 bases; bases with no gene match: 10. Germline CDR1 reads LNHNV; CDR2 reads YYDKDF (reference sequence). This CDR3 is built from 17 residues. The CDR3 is CATSSLGVGTGDEKLFF. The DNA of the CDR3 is TGTGCCACCAGCAGTCTGGGGGTCGGGACAGGGGATGAAAAACTGTTTTTT.

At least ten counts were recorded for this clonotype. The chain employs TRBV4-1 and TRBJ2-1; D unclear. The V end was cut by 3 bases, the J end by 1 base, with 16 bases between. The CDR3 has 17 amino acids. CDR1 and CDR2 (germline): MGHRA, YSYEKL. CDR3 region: CASSQGSWYSSYNEQFF. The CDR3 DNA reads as TGCGCCAGCAGCCAGGGTAGCTGGTATTCGTCCTACAATGAGCAGTTCTTC.

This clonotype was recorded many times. The CDR3 loop is CSAPRTSSNEQFF. The CDR3 nucleotides read TGCAGTGCGCCCCGAACGTCCAGCAATGAGCAGTTCTTC. The chain employs TRBV20-1 and TRBJ2-1; D is ambiguous. This CDR3 contains 13 residues. CDR1 and CDR2 (germline): DFQATT, SNEGSKA (reference sequence). Between the trimmed V and J ends, which lost 6 bases and 6 bases, there was a span of 15 bases.

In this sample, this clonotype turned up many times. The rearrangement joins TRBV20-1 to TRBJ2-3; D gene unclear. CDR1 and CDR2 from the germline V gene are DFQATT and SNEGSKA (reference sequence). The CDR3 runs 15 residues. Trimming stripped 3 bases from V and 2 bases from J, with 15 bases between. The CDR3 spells CSASWQEWVTDTQYF. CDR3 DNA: TGCAGTGCTAGCTGGCAGGAGTGGGTCACAGATACGCAGTATTTT.

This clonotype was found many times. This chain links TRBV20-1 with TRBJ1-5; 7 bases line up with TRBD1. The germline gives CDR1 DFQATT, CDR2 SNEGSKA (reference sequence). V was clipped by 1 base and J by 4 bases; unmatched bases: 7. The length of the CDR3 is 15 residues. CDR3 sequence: CSARVVRGANQPQHF. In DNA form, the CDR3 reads TGCAGTGCTAGAGTTGTCAGGGGGGCGAATCAGCCCCAGCATTTT.

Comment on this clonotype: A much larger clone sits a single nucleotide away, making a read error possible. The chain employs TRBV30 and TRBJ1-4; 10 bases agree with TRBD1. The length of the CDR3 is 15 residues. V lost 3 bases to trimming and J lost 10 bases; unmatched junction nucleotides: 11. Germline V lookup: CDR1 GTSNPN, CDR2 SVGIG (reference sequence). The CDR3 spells CAWSPGQGGSGKLFF. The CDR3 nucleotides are TGTGCCTGGAGCCCCGGACAGGGGGGAAGCGGAAAACTGTTTTTT. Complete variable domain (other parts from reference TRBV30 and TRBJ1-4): SQTIHQWPATLVQPVGSPLSLECTVEGTSNPNLYWYRQAAGRGLQLLFYSVGIGQISSEVPQNLSASRPQDRQFILSSKKLLLSDSGFYLCAWSPGQGGSGKLFFGSGTQLSVL.

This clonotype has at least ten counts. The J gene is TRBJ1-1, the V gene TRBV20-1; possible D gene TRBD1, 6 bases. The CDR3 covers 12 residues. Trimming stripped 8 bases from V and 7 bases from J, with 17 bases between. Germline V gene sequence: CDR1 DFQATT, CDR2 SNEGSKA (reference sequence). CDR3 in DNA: TGCAGTCTTGGACAGCCACCGATTGAAGCTTTCTTT. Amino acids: CSLGQPPIEAFF.

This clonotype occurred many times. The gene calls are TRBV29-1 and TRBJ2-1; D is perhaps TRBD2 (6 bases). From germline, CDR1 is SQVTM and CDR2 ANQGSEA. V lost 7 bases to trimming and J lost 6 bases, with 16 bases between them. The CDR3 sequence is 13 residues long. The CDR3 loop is CSAGTHLGNEQFF. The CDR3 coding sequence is TGCAGCGCTGGGACTCATCTGGGCAATGAGCAGTTCTTC.